One sample yielded the 24 T cell receptor beta chains listed below, sequenced in a study of T cells in Graves' hyperthyroidism and ophthalmopathy. RNA transcripts gave rise to amplified TCR beta CDR3 regions. During a first-round RT-PCR of the TCR CDR3, the HTBI primer set was used. TCRdb reprocessed the multiplex PCR reads with MiXCR, giving one entry per CDR3 protein. The sample consists of 490,000 or so distinct CDR3 sequences, 46% of them appearing once. The sample comprised peripheral blood or thyroid tissue (not recorded which). These receptors all stem from an adult woman with Graves' disease, either hyperthyroidism or ophthalmopathy (not recorded which).

V gene TRBV5-4 combines with J gene TRBJ2-7; 9 positions agree with TRBD1. There are 15 residues in the CDR3. Trimming at V came to 2 bases and at J to 3 bases, leaving 6 bases not matched to a gene. CDR1 SGHNT and CDR2 YYREEE come from the germline V gene (reference sequence). The CDR3 reads CASSFGQGRIYEQYV. CDR3 nucleotides: TGTGCCAGCAGCTTTGGACAGGGGAGAATCTACGAGCAGTACGTC.

This clonotype has at least ten counts. The chain joins TRBV15 to TRBJ2-2, with D possibly matching TRBD2 (6 bases). The ends were cut back, 0 bases at V and 7 bases at J, with 18 bases in the middle. Germline-derived CDR1 and CDR2 are LNHNV and YYDKDF (reference sequence). CDR3 length: 17 residues. The CDR3: CATSRDLTSVEGGELFF. The CDR3 bases are TGTGCCACCAGCAGAGATTTGACCAGCGTGGAGGGCGGGGAGCTGTTTTTT.

This chain uses TRBV7-2 with TRBJ2-7; D ambiguous. Trimming removed 0 bases at V and 6 bases at J, with 6 bases between. This CDR3 has 12 amino acids. Germline assignment: CDR1 SGHTA and CDR2 FQGNSA. The CDR3 bases are TGTGCCAGCAGCTTAGCCGTCGGCGAGCAGTACTTC. Protein sequence: CASSLAVGEQYF.

Ten or more counts support this clonotype. CDR3 region: CASSLSMVTEAFF. The CDR3 DNA reads as TGTGCCAGCAGCTTGTCGATGGTCACTGAAGCTTTCTTT. The chain is built from TRBV5-5 and TRBJ1-1; D remains unclear. V dropped 1 base and J dropped 4 bases, with 8 bases sitting between them. The germline gives CDR1 SGHKS, CDR2 YYEKEE (reference sequence). The CDR3 has 13 residues.

The V call is TRBV7-9, the J call TRBJ2-2; D is perhaps TRBD1 (6 bases). This CDR3 is 13 amino acids long. Germline V gives CDR1 SEHNR, CDR2 FQNEAQ (reference sequence). The ends were cut back, 5 bases at V and 6 bases at J, with 10 bases in the middle. In DNA, the CDR3 is TGTGCCAGCAGCGGGGACAAGGCCGGGGAGCTGTTTTTT. This translates into CASSGDKAGELFF. Drawing the rest from reference TRBV7-9 and TRBJ2-2, the complete variable domain is DTGVSQNPRHKITKRGQNVTFRCDPISEHNRLYWYRQTLGQGPEFLTYFQNEAQLEKSRLLSDRFSAERPKGSFSTLEIQRTEQGDSAMYLCASSGDKAGELFFGEGSRLTVL.

The chain uses TRBV29-1 and TRBJ2-7; D ambiguous. The CDR3 totals 12 residues. CDR1 is SQVTM and CDR2 is ANQGSEA in the germline V gene. V dropped 4 bases and J dropped 4 bases, with 11 bases sitting between them. The CDR3 DNA is TGCAGCGTTGGGCACGATTCTTACGAGCAGTACTTC. Its translation: CSVGHDSYEQYF.

This chain uses TRBV5-5 with TRBJ2-7; the D gene is possibly TRBD2 (6 bases). Trimming removed 5 bases from V and 7 bases from J, with 19 bases in between. The CDR3 runs 14 residues. Germline values: CDR1 SGHKS, CDR2 YYEKEE (reference sequence). CDR3 coding DNA: TGTGCCAGCAGACCGGGGACGGAGGGTTATGAGCAGTACTTC. This codes for CASRPGTEGYEQYF.

The genes are TRBV7-9 and TRBJ2-7; D is possibly TRBD2 (5 bases). CDR3 length equals 14 residues. Germline loops: CDR1 SEHNR, CDR2 FQNEAQ (reference sequence). V lost 2 bases to trimming and J lost 3 bases, with 11 bases between them. The CDR3 region is CASSLFGRDYEQYF. In nucleotides, the CDR3 is TGTGCCAGCAGCTTATTCGGCCGGGACTACGAGCAGTACTTC.

Ten or more counts support this clonotype. V gene TRBV25-1 combines with J gene TRBJ2-2, with TRBD1 matching over 7 bases. Germline lookup yields CDR1 MGHDK and CDR2 SYGVNS. This CDR3 region has 16 residues. Losses at the gene ends were 5 bases for V and 0 bases for J; bases not matched to a gene: 6. Here the CDR3 reads CASSPQQGSNTGELFF. The CDR3 DNA reads TGTGCCAGCAGTCCGCAACAGGGGTCGAACACCGGGGAGCTGTTTTTT.

This clonotype was counted only a few times. The V and J genes are TRBV19 and TRBJ1-1, with 7 bases identical to TRBD1. The CDR3 is 15 residues long. The germline V gene encodes CDR1 LNHDA and CDR2 SQIVND (reference sequence). V was pared by 3 bases and J by 0 bases, with 4 bases of the junction left unmatched. The CDR3 here is CASSINQGVNTEAFF. The CDR3 bases are TGTGCCAGTAGTATCAACCAGGGGGTGAACACTGAAGCTTTCTTT.

On this clonotype: A much larger clone is a single base away; this may be a read error. CDR3 bases: TGTGCCAGTAGGAGGGAGGGTCCCTACGAGCAGTACTTC. Protein product: CASRREGPYEQYF. The chain carries TRBV19 and TRBJ2-5, with 7 bases identical to TRBD2. Matching the DNA end better, TRBJ2-7 makes the J call doubtful. Germline assignment: CDR1 LNHDA and CDR2 SQIVND (reference sequence). The CDR3 has 13 residues.

The chain carries TRBV5-1 and TRBJ2-2; the match to TRBD2 covers 8 bases. V was pared by 4 bases and J by 6 bases, with 11 bases of the junction left unmatched. Germline V gene sequence: CDR1 SGHRS, CDR2 YFSETQ. The length of the CDR3 is 16 residues. The CDR3 coding sequence is TGCGCCAGCAGCGCCCCGGGACTAGAGTTCTCCGGGGAGCTGTTTTTT. This codes for CASSAPGLEFSGELFF.

This clonotype was counted many times. The V and J genes are TRBV6-6 and TRBJ1-1, with D perhaps TRBD1 (5 bases). Looked up from germline, CDR1 is MNHNY and CDR2 is SVGAGI (reference sequence). V was clipped by 0 bases and J by 4 bases, with 12 bases between them. CDR3 size: 15 residues. CDR3 coding DNA: TGTGCCAGCAGTTACTCTCAATCGGGGGTCACTGAAGCTTTCTTT. Translated, it gives CASSYSQSGVTEAFF.

The chain has TRBV10-3 and TRBJ1-2; 7 positions match TRBD1. With V trimmed by 4 bases and J by 4 bases, 15 bases remained unmatched. The CDR3 contains 17 residues. Germline CDR1 ENHRY, CDR2 SYGVKD. CDR3 sequence: CAISARGGDSLLYGYTF. The CDR3 coding sequence is TGTGCCATCAGTGCCAGGGGGGGGGACAGTCTTCTCTATGGCTACACCTTC.

The chain uses TRBV5-4 and TRBJ1-5; D gene ambiguous. V shed 4 bases and J shed 6 bases, with 8 bases lying between them. Germline CDR1 and CDR2: SGHNT and YYREEE (reference sequence). The CDR3 runs 12 residues. The CDR3 is CASSLQSQPQHF. The CDR3 coding sequence is TGTGCCAGCAGCCTCCAAAGTCAGCCCCAGCATTTT.

The J gene is TRBJ2-2, the V gene TRBV7-6; D is perhaps TRBD1 (5 bases). The V gene's germline CDR1 is SGHVS and CDR2 FNYEAQ. The CDR3 covers 16 residues. V shed 3 bases and J shed 6 bases, with 17 bases lying between them. The CDR3 coding sequence is TGTGCCAGCAGCTTGTTCGGACACCATCGGGCCGGGGAGCTGTTTTTT. Translated: CASSLFGHHRAGELFF.

The rearrangement joins TRBV11-2 to TRBJ1-5; 7 nucleotides match TRBD1. Germline V CDR1 and CDR2: SGHAT, FQNNGV. CDR3 size: 16 residues. With V trimmed by 5 bases and J by 4 bases, 11 bases remained unmatched. The CDR3 DNA follows: TGTGCCAGCAGCCTAAGTAAGGGACAGCCGAATCAGCCCCAGCATTTT. This codes for CASSLSKGQPNQPQHF.

The table lists this clonotype with a few counts. The gene calls are TRBV28 and TRBJ1-2; D possibly corresponds to TRBD1 (5 bases). This CDR3 has 15 amino acids. Between the trimmed V and J ends, which lost 7 bases and 4 bases, there was a span of 19 bases. Germline V gene lookup returns CDR1 MDHEN and CDR2 SYDVKM. CDR3 in amino acids: CASTPVGGAGYGYTF. The CDR3 DNA reads as TGTGCCAGCACCCCCGTAGGAGGGGCGGGCTATGGCTACACCTTC.

The V gene is TRBV2, the J gene TRBJ2-7; 7 bases map to TRBD1. J lost 7 bases, V lost 8 bases, and 8 bases had no gene match. Germline CDR1 and CDR2: SNHLY and FYNNEI. CDR3 length: 12 residues. CDR3 protein: CASVRQGREQYF. The CDR3, as DNA: TGTGCCAGCGTACGACAGGGCAGAGAGCAGTACTTC.

The genes are TRBV24-1 and TRBJ1-4; 7 positions match TRBD1. Trimming at V came to 2 bases and at J to 5 bases, leaving 4 bases not matched to a gene. Germline CDR1 is KGHDR and CDR2 is SFDVKD. This CDR3 comprises 15 residues. The CDR3 loop reads CATSDSGQLNEKLFF. CDR3 in DNA: TGTGCCACCAGTGATTCGGGACAGCTAAATGAAAAACTGTTTTTT.

This clonotype was detected ten times or more. The J gene is TRBJ1-5, the V gene TRBV19; the match to TRBD1 covers 8 bases. CDR1 and CDR2 (germline): LNHDA, SQIVND (reference sequence). This CDR3 has 17 residues. V trimming: 10 bases; J trimming: 5 bases; junction bases outside the gene matches: 19. CDR3 nucleotides: TGTGCCACCAAGTACCGAGGACAGGGAGTAGGGTATCAGCCCCAGCATTTT. Translating gives CATKYRGQGVGYQPQHF.

This clonotype has more than one count but fewer than ten. This may be a read error: a much more frequent sequence differs by one nucleotide. V usage is TRBV5-1 and J usage is TRBJ2-2, with D possibly matching TRBD1 (6 bases). Germline V gene lookup returns CDR1 SGHRS and CDR2 YFSETQ. This CDR3 spans 15 amino acids. CDR3 nucleotides: TGCGCCAGCAGCGTACAGGGTTCGGGCACCAGGGAGCTGTTTTTT. Its protein product is CASSVQGSGTRELFF. Filled out from reference TRBV5-1 and TRBJ2-2, the complete variable domain reads KAGVTQTPRYLIKTRGQQVTLSCSPISGHRSVSWYQQTPGQGLQFLFEYFSETQRNKGNFPGRFSGRQFSNSRSEMNVSTLELGDSALYLCASSVQGSGTRELFFGEGSRLTVL.

With respect to this clonotype: A single base separates this from a much larger clone, so it may be a read error. A read error is likely, as this CDR3 ends without the conserved phenylalanine or tryptophan. The chain employs TRBV10-3 and TRBJ1-2; D not certain. The CDR3 sequence is 15 residues long. V was pared by 4 bases and J by 0 bases, with 12 bases between. CDR1 ENHRY and CDR2 SYGVKD come from the germline V gene. The CDR3 region is CAISGGGSSNYGYTL. CDR3 nucleotides: TGTGCCATCAGTGGGGGAGGCAGCTCTAACTATGGCTACACCCTC.

This clonotype has a count of ten or more. The V gene is TRBV3-1, the J gene TRBJ1-1; D is possibly TRBD1 (6 bases). V lost 4 bases to trimming and J lost 4 bases, with 10 bases between them. There are 13 residues in the CDR3. Germline V gene data show CDR1 as LGHDT and CDR2 as YNNKEL (reference sequence). The CDR3 reads CASSPRGATEAFF. As DNA, the CDR3 is TGTGCCAGCAGCCCAAGGGGGGCCACTGAAGCTTTCTTT.